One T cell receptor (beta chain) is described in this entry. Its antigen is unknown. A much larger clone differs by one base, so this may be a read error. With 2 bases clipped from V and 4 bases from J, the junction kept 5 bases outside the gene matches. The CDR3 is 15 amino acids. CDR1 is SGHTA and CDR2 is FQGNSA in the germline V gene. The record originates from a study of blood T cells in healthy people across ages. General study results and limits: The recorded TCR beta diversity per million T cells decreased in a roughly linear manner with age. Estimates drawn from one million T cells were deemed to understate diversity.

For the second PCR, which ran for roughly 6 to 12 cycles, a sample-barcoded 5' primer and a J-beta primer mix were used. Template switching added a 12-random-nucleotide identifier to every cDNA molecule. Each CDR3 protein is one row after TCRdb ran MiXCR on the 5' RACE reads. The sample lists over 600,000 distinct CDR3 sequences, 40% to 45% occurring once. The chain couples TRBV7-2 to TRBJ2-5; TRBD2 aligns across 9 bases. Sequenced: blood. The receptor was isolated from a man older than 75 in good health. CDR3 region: CASSLLAGDRETQYF. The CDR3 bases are TGTGCCAGCAGCTTATTAGCGGGGGACCGAGAGACCCAGTACTTC.